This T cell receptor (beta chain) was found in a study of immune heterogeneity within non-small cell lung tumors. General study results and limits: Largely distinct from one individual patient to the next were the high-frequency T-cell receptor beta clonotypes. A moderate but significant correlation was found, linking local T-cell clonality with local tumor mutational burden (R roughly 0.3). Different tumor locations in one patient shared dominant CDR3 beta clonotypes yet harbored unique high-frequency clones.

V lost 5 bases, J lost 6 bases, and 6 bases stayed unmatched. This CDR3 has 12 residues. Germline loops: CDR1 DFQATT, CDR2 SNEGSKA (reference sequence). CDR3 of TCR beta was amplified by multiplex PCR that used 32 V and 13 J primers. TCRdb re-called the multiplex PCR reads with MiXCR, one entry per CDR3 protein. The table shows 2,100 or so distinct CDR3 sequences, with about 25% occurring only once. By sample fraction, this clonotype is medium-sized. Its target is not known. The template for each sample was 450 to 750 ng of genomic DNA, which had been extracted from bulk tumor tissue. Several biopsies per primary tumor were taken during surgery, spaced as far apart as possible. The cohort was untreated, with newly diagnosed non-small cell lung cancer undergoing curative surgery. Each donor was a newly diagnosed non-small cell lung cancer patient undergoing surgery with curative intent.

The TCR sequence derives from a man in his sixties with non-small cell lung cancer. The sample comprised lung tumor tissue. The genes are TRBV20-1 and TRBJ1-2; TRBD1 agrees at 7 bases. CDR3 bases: TGCAGTGCTCCGGACAGGAAAGATGGCTACACCTTC. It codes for CSAPDRKDGYTF.